This T cell receptor beta chain was found in a study of T cells in women clearing cervical HPV infection. About the study: With HLA typing for only a few women, HLA confounding remains possible.

All donors had a single incident cervical HPV16 infection, not prevalent. The CDR3 runs to 15 residues. The V and J ends lost 0 bases and 0 bases respectively, with 9 bases between them. The germline CDR1 and CDR2 sequences are SGHDT and YYEEEE. With regard to this clone: What it binds is unknown. The read ends 3 residues shy of where the CDR3 ends; the end is completed using the germline J gene.

Broader study findings: Repertoire richness, not evenness, was significantly elevated in CIN3+ cases versus controls. Associations may precede or follow infection; HPV-specific or memory T cells were not isolated.

The data were produced by immunoSEQ multiplex PCR, yet TCRdb's version contains in-frame clones alone and is incomplete. Its table records around 30,000 clones. Material: blood buffy coat. The chain employs TRBV5-6 and TRBJ1-1; unclear D gene. This TCR was recovered from a woman between 18 and 70 years old with a cervical HPV16 infection that either progressed to CIN3+ or cleared (not recorded which). The CDR3 bases that were read are TGTGCCAGCAGCTTGGCCGAGGTTCTGAACACTGAA. It encodes CASSLAEVLNTE. The whole CDR3 sequence is CASSLAEVLNTEAFF.